Detailed here is one TCR beta chain. The data stem from a study of blood T cell repertoires in COVID-19. Assay used: immunoSEQ multiplex PCR; TCRdb lists only in-frame clones, some missing. Among 52,000 or so clones listed, around 85% were seen once. The germline V gene encodes CDR1 MNHEY and CDR2 SMNVEV (reference sequence). The germline V and J ends were trimmed by 4 bases and 0 bases, with 10 bases remaining between them. The CDR3 totals 14 residues. V and J are TRBV27 and TRBJ2-7; D not resolved. This receptor was identified in a woman in her seventies with active COVID-19. The sample taken for sequencing was peripheral blood. DNA of the CDR3: TGTGCCAGCAGTTCTACGGGTAACTCCTACGAGCAGTACTTC. Its translation is CASSSTGNSYEQYF.